This TCR beta chain is from a study of cytomegalovirus exposure and HLA in healthy donors. Study results and limitations: CMV serostatus was the only recorded immune exposure for donors. A previous analysis found most TCR beta V segments productive roughly 87% or roughly 30% of the time. Exclusion as indistinguishable affected some V segments, including TRBV6-2 and TRBV6-3. A highly shared variant cluster was judged a likely technical artifact.

This CDR3 is built from 14 residues. Per germline, CDR1 LNHNV and CDR2 YYDKDF (reference sequence). Trimming stripped 0 bases from V and 2 bases from J, with 8 bases between. Primers: 60 Vbeta forward and 13 Jbeta reverse. Here immunoSEQ multiplex PCR was the method, and the copy in TCRdb shows in-frame clones only, minus some. The sample includes 100,000 to 150,000 clones, under 90% of them seen just once. Regarding this clone: As yet, its antigen is unknown. Other DNA sequences in the sample encode the same CDR3.

The TCR comes from a woman aged 40-49 years in good health and CMV-seronegative. The sequenced sample was PBMCs. The V and J genes are TRBV15 and TRBJ2-7, with D perhaps matching TRBD2 (5 bases). The CDR3 region is CATSRDRGAYEQYF. CDR3 coding DNA: TGTGCCACCAGCAGAGATCGGGGAGCCTACGAGCAGTACTTC.